The clone carrying this TCR beta chain has at least ten counts. These data originate in a study of tumor-infiltrating lymphocytes in primary liver carcinoma. Trimming stripped 6 bases from V and 5 bases from J, with 16 bases between. The CDR3 has 14 residues. They got blood RNA out of unsorted whole blood and also pulled out germline DNA. The researchers produced TCR beta cDNA from approximately 460 ng total RNA with a constant-region primer. A slightly modified ARM-PCR protocol with three nested multiplex PCR rounds produced these TCR beta libraries. PCR rounds one and two used TRBV1-TRBV30 forward primers with a C-beta reverse primer for approximately 10 cycles each. TCRdb reanalysed the multiplex PCR reads using MiXCR and keeps one entry per CDR3 protein. The table has fewer than 400,000 distinct CDR3 sequences, about 50% seen once.

The sample was peripheral blood. This TCR was recovered from a woman between 25 and 40 years old with primary liver carcinoma and hepatitis B virus infection. The chain has TRBV12-3 or TRBV12-4 and TRBJ1-1, with unresolved D. This CDR3 is CASSPQGIRTEAFF. The CDR3, as DNA: TGTGCCAGCAGCCCCCAAGGGATACGGACTGAAGCTTTCTTT.